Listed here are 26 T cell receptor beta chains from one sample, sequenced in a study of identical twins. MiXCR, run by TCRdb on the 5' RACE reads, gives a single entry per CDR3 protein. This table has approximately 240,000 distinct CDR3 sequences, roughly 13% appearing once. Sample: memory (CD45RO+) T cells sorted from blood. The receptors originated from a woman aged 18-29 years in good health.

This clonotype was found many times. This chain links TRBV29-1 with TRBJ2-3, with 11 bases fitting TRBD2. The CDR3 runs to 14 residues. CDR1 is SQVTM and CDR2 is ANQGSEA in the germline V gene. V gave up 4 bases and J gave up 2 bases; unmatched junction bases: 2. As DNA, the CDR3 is TGCAGCGTTGCTAGCGGGGGGTACACAGATACGCAGTATTTT. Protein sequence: CSVASGGYTDTQYF.

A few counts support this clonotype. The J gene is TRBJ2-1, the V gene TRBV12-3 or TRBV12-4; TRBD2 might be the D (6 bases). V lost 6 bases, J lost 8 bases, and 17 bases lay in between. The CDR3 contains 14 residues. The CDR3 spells CASRGRRGRYEQFF. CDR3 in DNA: TGTGCCAGCAGGGGGCGGCGGGGCAGGTATGAGCAGTTCTTC.

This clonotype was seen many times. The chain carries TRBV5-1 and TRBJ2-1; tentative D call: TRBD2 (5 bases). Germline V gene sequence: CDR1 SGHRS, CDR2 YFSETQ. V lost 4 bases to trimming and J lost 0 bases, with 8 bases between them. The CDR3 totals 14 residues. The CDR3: CASSVGSSYNEQFF. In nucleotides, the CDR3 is TGCGCCAGCAGCGTAGGGAGCTCCTACAATGAGCAGTTCTTC.

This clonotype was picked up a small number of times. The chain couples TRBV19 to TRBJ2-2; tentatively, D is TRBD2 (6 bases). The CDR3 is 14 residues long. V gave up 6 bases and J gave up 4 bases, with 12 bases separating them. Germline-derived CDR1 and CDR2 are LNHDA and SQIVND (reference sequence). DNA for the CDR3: TGTGCCAGTAGAAGGGGCGGGGTCACCGGGGAGCTGTTTTTT. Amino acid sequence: CASRRGGVTGELFF.

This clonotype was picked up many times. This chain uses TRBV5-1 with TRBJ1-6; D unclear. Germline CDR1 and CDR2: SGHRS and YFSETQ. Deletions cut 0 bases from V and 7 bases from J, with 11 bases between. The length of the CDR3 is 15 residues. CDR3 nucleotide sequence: TGCGCCAGCAGCTTGGCGGGAGGGTCCAATTCACCCCTCCACTTT. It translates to CASSLAGGSNSPLHF.

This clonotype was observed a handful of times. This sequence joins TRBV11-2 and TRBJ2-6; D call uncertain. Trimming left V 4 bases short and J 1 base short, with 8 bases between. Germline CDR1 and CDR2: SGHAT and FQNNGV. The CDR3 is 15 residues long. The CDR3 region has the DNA TGTGCCAGCAGCTCCATAAGATCTGGGGCCAACGTCCTGACTTTC. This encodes CASSSIRSGANVLTF.

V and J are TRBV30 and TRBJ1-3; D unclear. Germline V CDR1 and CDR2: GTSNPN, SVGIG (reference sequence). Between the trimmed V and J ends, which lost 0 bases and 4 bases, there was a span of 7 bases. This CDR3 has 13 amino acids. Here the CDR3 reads CAWSVVGGNTIYF. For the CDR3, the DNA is TGTGCCTGGAGTGTCGTGGGAGGAAACACCATATATTTT.

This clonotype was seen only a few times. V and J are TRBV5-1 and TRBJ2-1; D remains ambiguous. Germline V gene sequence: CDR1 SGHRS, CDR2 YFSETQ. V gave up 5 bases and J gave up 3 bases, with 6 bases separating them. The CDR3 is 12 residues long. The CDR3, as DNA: TGCGCCAGCAGTGCCGACTACAATGAGCAGTTCTTC. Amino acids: CASSADYNEQFF.

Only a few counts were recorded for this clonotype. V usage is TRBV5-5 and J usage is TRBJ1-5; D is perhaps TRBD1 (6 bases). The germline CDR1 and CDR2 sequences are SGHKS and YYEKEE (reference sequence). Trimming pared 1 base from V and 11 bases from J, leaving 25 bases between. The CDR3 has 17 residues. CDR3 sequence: CASSLQAGAYLSGAQHF. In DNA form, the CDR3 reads TGTGCCAGCAGCTTGCAGGCAGGGGCCTACCTATCAGGTGCCCAGCATTTT.

CDR3 DNA sequence: TGTGCCAGCAGTTACTCACTAGTCATTTCCTACGAGCAGTACTTC. Its translation is CASSYSLVISYEQYF. The chain links TRBV6-5 to TRBJ2-7, with D possibly being TRBD2 (5 bases). The CDR3 covers 15 residues. The germline gives CDR1 MNHEY, CDR2 SVGAGI. The V end lost 0 bases, the J end lost 1 base, and 10 bases lay between the germline ends.

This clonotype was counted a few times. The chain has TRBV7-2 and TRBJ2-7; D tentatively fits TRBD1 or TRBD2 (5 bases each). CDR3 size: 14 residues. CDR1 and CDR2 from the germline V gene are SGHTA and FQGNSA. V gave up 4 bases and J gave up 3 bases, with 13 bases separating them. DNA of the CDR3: TGTGCCAGCAGCTCTCGGGATGGGGGCTACGAGCAGTACTTC. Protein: CASSSRDGGYEQYF. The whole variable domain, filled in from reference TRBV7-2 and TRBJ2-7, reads GAGVSQSPSNKVTEKGKDVELRCDPISGHTALYWYRQSLGQGLEFLIYFQGNSAPDKSGLPSDRFSAERTGGSVSTLTIQRTQQEDSAVYLCASSSRDGGYEQYFGPGTRLTVT.

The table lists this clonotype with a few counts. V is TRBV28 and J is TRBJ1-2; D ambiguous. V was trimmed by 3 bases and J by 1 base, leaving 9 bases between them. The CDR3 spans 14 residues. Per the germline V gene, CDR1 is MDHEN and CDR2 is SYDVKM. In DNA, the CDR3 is TGTGCCAGCAGTTTGCGGATTATTAACTATGGCTACACCTTC. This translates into CASSLRIINYGYTF.

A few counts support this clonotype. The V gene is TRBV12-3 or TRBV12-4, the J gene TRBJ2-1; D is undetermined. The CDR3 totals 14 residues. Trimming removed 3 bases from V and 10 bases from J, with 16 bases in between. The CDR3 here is CASSFRARRQEQFF. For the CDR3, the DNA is TGTGCCAGCAGTTTCCGGGCCAGGCGGCAGGAGCAGTTCTTC.

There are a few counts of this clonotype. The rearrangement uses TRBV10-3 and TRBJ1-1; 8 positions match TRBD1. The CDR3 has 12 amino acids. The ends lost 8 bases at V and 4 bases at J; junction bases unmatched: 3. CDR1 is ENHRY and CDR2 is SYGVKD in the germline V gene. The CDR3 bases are TGTGCCATCGGACAGGGTACCACTGAAGCTTTCTTT. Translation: CAIGQGTTEAFF.

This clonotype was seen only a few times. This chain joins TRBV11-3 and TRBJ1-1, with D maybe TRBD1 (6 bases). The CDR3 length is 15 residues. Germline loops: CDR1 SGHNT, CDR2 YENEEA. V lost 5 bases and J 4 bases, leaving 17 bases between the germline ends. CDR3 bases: TGTGCCAGCAGCACCCGGACAGATTTTGGCACTGAAGCTTTCTTT. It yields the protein CASSTRTDFGTEAFF.

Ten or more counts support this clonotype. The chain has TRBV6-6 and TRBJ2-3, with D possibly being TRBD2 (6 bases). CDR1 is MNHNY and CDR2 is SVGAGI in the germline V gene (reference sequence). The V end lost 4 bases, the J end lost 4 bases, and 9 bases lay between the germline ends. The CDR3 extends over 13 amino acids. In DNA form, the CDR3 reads TGTGCCAGCAGTTTGGGACTTCCAGATACGCAGTATTTT. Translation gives CASSLGLPDTQYF.

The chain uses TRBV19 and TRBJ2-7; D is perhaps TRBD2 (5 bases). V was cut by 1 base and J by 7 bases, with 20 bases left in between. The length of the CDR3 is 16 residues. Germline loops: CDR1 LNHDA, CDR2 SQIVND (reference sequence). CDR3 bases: TGTGCCAGTAGTATAGGGCCGGGATTCCCTTCGGGGGAGCAGTACTTC. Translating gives CASSIGPGFPSGEQYF. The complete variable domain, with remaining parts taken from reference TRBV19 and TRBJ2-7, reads DGGITQSPKYLFRKEGQNVTLSCEQNLNHDAMYWYRQDPGQGLRLIYYSQIVNDFQKGDIAEGYSVSREKKESFPLTVTSAQKNPTAFYLCASSIGPGFPSGEQYFGPGTRLTVT.

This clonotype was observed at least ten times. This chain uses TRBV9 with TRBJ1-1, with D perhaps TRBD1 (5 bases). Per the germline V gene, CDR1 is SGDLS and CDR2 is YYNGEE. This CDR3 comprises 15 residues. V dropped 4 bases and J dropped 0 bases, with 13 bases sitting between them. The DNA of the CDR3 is TGTGCCAGCAGCCCAAGGACAAGCATGAACACTGAAGCTTTCTTT. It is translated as CASSPRTSMNTEAFF.

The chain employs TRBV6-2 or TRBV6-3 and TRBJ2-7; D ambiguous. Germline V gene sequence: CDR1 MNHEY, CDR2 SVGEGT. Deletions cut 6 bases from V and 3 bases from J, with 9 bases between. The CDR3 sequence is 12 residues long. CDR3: CASRPGGYEQYF. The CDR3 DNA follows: TGTGCCAGCAGACCCGGCGGCTACGAGCAGTACTTC.

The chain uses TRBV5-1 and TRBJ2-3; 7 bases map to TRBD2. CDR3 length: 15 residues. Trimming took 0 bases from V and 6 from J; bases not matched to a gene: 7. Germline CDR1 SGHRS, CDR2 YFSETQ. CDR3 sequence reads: CASSLDQAGKDTQYF. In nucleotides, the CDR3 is TGCGCCAGCAGCTTGGACCAAGCGGGGAAGGATACGCAGTATTTT.

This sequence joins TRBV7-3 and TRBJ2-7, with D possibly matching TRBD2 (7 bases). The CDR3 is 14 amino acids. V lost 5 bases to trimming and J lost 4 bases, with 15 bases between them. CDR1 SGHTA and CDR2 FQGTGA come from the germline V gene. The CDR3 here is CASSPKGGGYEQYF. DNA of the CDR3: TGTGCCAGCAGCCCCAAAGGGGGGGGGTACGAGCAGTACTTC.

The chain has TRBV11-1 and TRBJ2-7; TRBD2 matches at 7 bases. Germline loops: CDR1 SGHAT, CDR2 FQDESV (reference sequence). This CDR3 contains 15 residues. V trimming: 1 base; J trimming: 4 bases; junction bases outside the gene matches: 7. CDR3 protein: CASSLVAAGMYEQYF. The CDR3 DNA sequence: TGTGCCAGCAGCTTAGTCGCAGCGGGAATGTACGAGCAGTACTTC.

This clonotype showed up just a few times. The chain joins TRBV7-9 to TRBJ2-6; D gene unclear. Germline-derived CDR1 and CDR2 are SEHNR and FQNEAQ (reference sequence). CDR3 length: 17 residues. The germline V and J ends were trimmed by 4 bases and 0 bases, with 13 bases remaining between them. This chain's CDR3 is CASSSQAMISGANVLTF. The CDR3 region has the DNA TGTGCCAGCAGCTCCCAGGCGATGATCTCTGGGGCCAACGTCCTGACTTTC.

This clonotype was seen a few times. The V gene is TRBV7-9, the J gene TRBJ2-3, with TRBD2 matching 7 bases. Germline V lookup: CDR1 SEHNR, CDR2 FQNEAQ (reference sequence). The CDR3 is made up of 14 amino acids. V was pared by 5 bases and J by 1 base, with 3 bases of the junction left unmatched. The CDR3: CASSRSGGTDTQYF. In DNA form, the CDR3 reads TGTGCCAGCAGCCGGAGCGGGGGCACAGATACGCAGTATTTT.

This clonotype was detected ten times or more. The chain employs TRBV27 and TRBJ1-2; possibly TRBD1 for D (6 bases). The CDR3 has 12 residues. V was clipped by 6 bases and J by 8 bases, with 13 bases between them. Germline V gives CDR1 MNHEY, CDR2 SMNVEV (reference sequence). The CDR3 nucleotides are TGTGCCAGCAGATCCCACAGGGACGGCTACACCTTC. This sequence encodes CASRSHRDGYTF.

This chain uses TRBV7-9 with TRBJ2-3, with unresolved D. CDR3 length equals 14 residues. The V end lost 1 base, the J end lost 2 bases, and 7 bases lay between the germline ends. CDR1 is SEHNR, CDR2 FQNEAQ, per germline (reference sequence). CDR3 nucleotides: TGTGCCAGCAGCTTAGAATACCCCACAGATACGCAGTATTTT. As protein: CASSLEYPTDTQYF.